These 21 T cell receptor beta chains came from one sample sequenced in a study of shared clonotypes between healthy human individuals. Using immunoSEQ multiplex PCR, the repertoire was profiled, and TCRdb retains in-frame clones only, with some absent. The profile shows a few million clones, 85% to 95% of them singletons. Specimen: naive CD4+ T cells from PBMCs. Sample subset: CD45RA+ positively selected. The receptors were sampled from a man between 18 and 35 years old in good health. Some clones in this sample may be carry-over from other donors' samples.

This clone was observed a single time. The chain couples TRBV9 to TRBJ2-5; TRBD2 matches 12 bases. Germline trimming cut 0 bases from V and 3 bases from J; bases unmatched to any gene: 6. CDR3 length equals 17 residues. Germline V gene lookup returns CDR1 SGDLS and CDR2 YYNGEE. The CDR3 coding sequence is TGTGCCAGCAGCGTAGGGGGGTCTAGCGGGAGGGAAGAGACCCAGTACTTC. It specifies CASSVGGSSGREETQYF.

The V gene is TRBV28, the J gene TRBJ2-7; tentatively, D is TRBD2 (5 bases). In germline, CDR1 is MDHEN, CDR2 SYDVKM. V lost 2 bases, J lost 9 bases, and 14 bases lay in between. CDR3 length: 13 residues. The CDR3 DNA reads TGTGCCAGCAGTTTACCAGCAGTCGAGGGGCAGTACTTC. Its protein is CASSLPAVEGQYF.

V is TRBV30 and J is TRBJ1-1, with TRBD1 as a possible D gene (6 bases). The V and J ends lost 8 bases and 3 bases respectively, with 13 bases between them. CDR3 size: 12 residues. Germline CDR1 GTSNPN, CDR2 SVGIG (reference sequence). The CDR3 nucleotides are TGTGCCGCTGACCGACAGGACACTGAAGCTTTCTTT. This translates into CAADRQDTEAFF. Full variable domain (outside the CDR3, taken from reference TRBV30 and TRBJ1-1): SQTIHQWPATLVQPVGSPLSLECTVEGTSNPNLYWYRQAAGRGLQLLFYSVGIGQISSEVPQNLSASRPQDRQFILSSKKLLLSDSGFYLCAADRQDTEAFFGQGTRLTVV.

A remark on this clone: Distinct nucleotide sequences in the sample also encode this CDR3. The V gene is TRBV7-2, the J gene TRBJ2-5; 7 nucleotides line up with TRBD1. Germline V gives CDR1 SGHTA, CDR2 FQGNSA. The J segment lost 2 bases and the V segment lost 1 base, leaving 4 bases of the junction unmatched. The CDR3 covers 15 residues. The CDR3 nucleotides are TGTGCCAGCAGCTTAGGACAGGGACCTCAAGAGACCCAGTACTTC. This translates into CASSLGQGPQETQYF.

The gene calls are TRBV6-6 and TRBJ2-7; maybe TRBD1 (5 bases). The CDR3 extends over 15 amino acids. CDR1 is MNHNY, CDR2 SVGAGI, per germline (reference sequence). The germline V and J ends were trimmed by 6 bases and 2 bases, with 17 bases remaining between them. For the CDR3, the DNA is TGTGCCAGCAGGACGGTATGGGGCAGAACCTACGAGCAGTACTTC. Residues: CASRTVWGRTYEQYF.

This sequence joins TRBV12-5 and TRBJ2-3, with D possibly being TRBD1 (6 bases). Trimming pared 7 bases from V and 4 bases from J, leaving 15 bases between. This CDR3 region has 14 residues. The germline V gene encodes CDR1 LGHNT and CDR2 FRNRAP. DNA of the CDR3: TGTGCTAGTGTCAAGGACAGTACGGCAGATACGCAGTATTTT. Protein: CASVKDSTADTQYF. The whole variable domain, remainder taken from reference TRBV12-5 and TRBJ2-3, is DARVTQTPRHKVTEMGQEVTMRCQPILGHNTVFWYRQTMMQGLELLAYFRNRAPLDDSGMPKDRFSAEMPDATLATLKIQPSEPRDSAVYFCASVKDSTADTQYFGPGTRLTVL.

This chain joins TRBV19 and TRBJ2-7; a weak D match, TRBD1 (5 bases). The CDR3 has 14 residues. CDR1 and CDR2 (germline): LNHDA, SQIVND (reference sequence). The ends were cut back, 3 bases at V and 6 bases at J, with 15 bases in the middle. CDR3 coding DNA: TGTGCCAGTAGTATTGGGCAGGGTATTGGCGAGCAGTACTTC. It translates to CASSIGQGIGEQYF.

This chain links TRBV4-1 with TRBJ2-4; TRBD1 is a possible D gene (6 bases). The CDR3 sequence is 15 residues long. The V end was cut by 4 bases, the J end by 5 bases, with 15 bases between. Germline values: CDR1 MGHRA, CDR2 YSYEKL. CDR3 amino acids: CASSPPQGWENIQYF. CDR3 nucleotides: TGCGCCAGCAGCCCACCCCAGGGGTGGGAAAACATTCAGTACTTC.

V and J are TRBV10-1 and TRBJ2-1; TRBD2 matches 11 bases. The V gene end was trimmed by 3 bases and the J gene end by 4 bases; junction bases not matched to a gene: 5. CDR3 length equals 16 residues. From germline, CDR1 is WNHNN and CDR2 SYGVQD (reference sequence). Written as DNA, the CDR3 is TGCGCCAGCAGTGATCTTATAGCGGGAGGGTACAATGAGCAGTTCTTC. Its protein product is CASSDLIAGGYNEQFF.

The chain employs TRBV28 and TRBJ2-7; TRBD1 might be the D (6 bases). Trimming stripped 3 bases from V and 3 bases from J, with 15 bases between. Germline assignment: CDR1 MDHEN and CDR2 SYDVKM. The CDR3 sequence is 15 residues long. The CDR3 protein is CASSLPGTPSYEQYF. CDR3 nucleotides: TGTGCCAGCAGTTTGCCCGGGACACCGAGCTACGAGCAGTACTTC. Complete variable domain (other parts from reference TRBV28 and TRBJ2-7): DVKVTQSSRYLVKRTGEKVFLECVQDMDHENMFWYRQDPGLGLRLIYFSYDVKMKEKGDIPEGYSVSREKKERFSLILESASTNQTSMYLCASSLPGTPSYEQYFGPGTRLTVT.

The gene calls are TRBV5-1 and TRBJ2-3; 8 bases fit TRBD1. V lost 4 bases, J lost 2 bases, and 15 bases stayed unmatched. Germline CDR1 reads SGHRS; CDR2 reads YFSETQ. This CDR3 contains 18 residues. The CDR3 DNA reads TGCGCCAGCAGCAATGGACAGGGTGGCACCACTTTCACAGATACGCAGTATTTT. It is translated as CASSNGQGGTTFTDTQYF.

V gene TRBV27 combines with J gene TRBJ2-7; maybe TRBD1 (5 bases). This CDR3 region has 13 residues. V lost 5 bases, J lost 3 bases, and 11 bases lay in between. CDR1 and CDR2 (germline): MNHEY, SMNVEV (reference sequence). The CDR3 is CASSTDRSYEQYF. In nucleotides, the CDR3 is TGTGCCAGCAGTACAGACAGAAGCTACGAGCAGTACTTC.

The chain carries TRBV2 and TRBJ1-4; 9 bases line up with TRBD1. V lost 0 bases to trimming and J lost 7 bases; unmatched junction nucleotides: 3. The CDR3 has 15 residues. CDR1 is SNHLY, CDR2 FYNNEI, per germline. DNA of the CDR3: TGTGCCAGCAGTGAAGCGGACAGGGGACGTGAAAAACTGTTTTTT. This sequence encodes CASSEADRGREKLFF.

On this clone: A read error may explain this, as a much larger clone is one base away. Other DNA sequences in this sample translate to the same CDR3. The chain has TRBV5-4 and TRBJ1-1, with D possibly matching TRBD1 (5 bases). CDR1 is SGHNT, CDR2 YYREEE, per germline (reference sequence). The CDR3 runs 13 residues. V was shortened by 4 bases and J by 1 base, with 8 bases between the two germline ends. The DNA for the CDR3 is TGTGCCAGCAGCCTAGACAGGAACACTGAAGCTTTCTTT. This gives the protein CASSLDRNTEAFF.

Concerning this clone itself: The sample contains more than one DNA sequence encoding this CDR3. The V and J genes are TRBV2 and TRBJ2-3; D is unresolved. This CDR3 has 12 amino acids. The ends were cut back, 6 bases at V and 0 bases at J, with 4 bases in the middle. Germline V gives CDR1 SNHLY, CDR2 FYNNEI. Here the CDR3 DNA reads TGTGCCAGCAGAACCAGCACAGATACGCAGTATTTT. It specifies CASRTSTDTQYF. Variable domain in full (rest from reference TRBV2 and TRBJ2-3): EPEVTQTPSHQVTQMGQEVILRCVPISNHLYFYWYRQILGQKVEFLVSFYNNEISEKSEIFDDQFSVERPDGSNFTLKIRSTKLEDSAMYFCASRTSTDTQYFGPGTRLTVL.

Points on this clone: Other nucleotide sequences from this sample produce the same CDR3. The rearrangement joins TRBV5-1 to TRBJ2-3; 10 bases match TRBD2. Germline V gene sequence: CDR1 SGHRS, CDR2 YFSETQ. The CDR3 runs to 16 residues. The trim removed 0 bases at V and 3 bases at J, leaving 4 bases unmatched. For the CDR3, the DNA is TGCGCCAGCAGCTTGGGGTCTAGCGGGAGAACAGATACGCAGTATTTT. This gives the protein CASSLGSSGRTDTQYF.

This chain uses TRBV2 with TRBJ1-5; a possible D gene is TRBD1 (5 bases). Germline V lookup: CDR1 SNHLY, CDR2 FYNNEI. The V end was cut by 4 bases, the J end by 7 bases, with 14 bases between. CDR3 length: 14 residues. CDR3 protein: CASSALGRWQPQHF. CDR3 DNA sequence: TGTGCCAGCAGTGCTCTGGGACGTTGGCAGCCCCAGCATTTT.

The chain employs TRBV18 and TRBJ1-2; 9 bases align to TRBD1. Germline assignment: CDR1 KGHSH and CDR2 LQKENI. The CDR3 spans 13 residues. The trim removed 5 bases at V and 8 bases at J, leaving 6 bases unmatched. The CDR3, as DNA: TGTGCCAGCTCAGGGGACAGGGACGTCGGCTACACCTTC. Amino acids: CASSGDRDVGYTF.

V and J are TRBV29-1 and TRBJ1-1, with 7 bases that match TRBD1. This CDR3 region has 13 residues. Trimming took 4 bases from V and 1 from J; bases not matched to a gene: 3. CDR1 SQVTM and CDR2 ANQGSEA come from the germline V gene. The CDR3 is CSVAGQQNTEAFF. CDR3 nucleotide sequence: TGCAGCGTTGCGGGACAGCAGAACACTGAAGCTTTCTTT. Using reference TRBV29-1 and TRBJ1-1 for the parts outside the CDR3, the full variable domain is SAVISQKPSRDICQRGTSLTIQCQVDSQVTMMFWYRQQPGQSLTLIATANQGSEATYESGFVIDKFPISRPNLTFSTLTVSNMSPEDSSIYLCSVAGQQNTEAFFGQGTRLTVV.

The chain has TRBV10-3 and TRBJ2-2, with 9 bases matching TRBD1. There are 15 residues in the CDR3. Per germline, CDR1 ENHRY and CDR2 SYGVKD. Trimming at V came to 9 bases and at J to 4 bases, leaving 9 bases not matched to a gene. CDR3 protein: CAITEGQGRTGELFF. CDR3 coding DNA: TGTGCCATTACAGAGGGACAGGGACGCACCGGGGAGCTGTTTTTT.

This CDR3 reads CASSITRSGTEYGYTF. CDR3 DNA sequence: TGTGCCAGTAGTATAACCCGGTCCGGGACAGAATATGGCTACACCTTC. This chain connects TRBV19 to TRBJ1-2; 7 bases align to TRBD1. Germline-derived CDR1 and CDR2 are LNHDA and SQIVND (reference sequence). V shed 2 bases and J 5 bases; nucleotides not matched to a gene: 11. The CDR3 totals 16 residues.